Below, 31 T cell receptor beta chains from the same sample are listed, as sequenced in a study of blood T cell repertoires in COVID-19 (dated by TCRdb to the early 2020s). Libraries were prepared through the immunoSEQ multiplex PCR assay. TCRdb carries this immuneACCESS record with in-frame sequences only. Its versions omit some clonotypes, under half of them owing to an unresolved V gene in the studies checked, with the rest unexplained. The sample yields 310,000 or so clones; around 90% were counted once. The top ten clones comprise roughly 6.7% of the sample. Sequencing input: peripheral blood. These TCRs come from a man between 18 and 35 years old who had recovered from COVID-19.

This rearrangement joins TRBV6-5 to TRBJ1-2; 8 bases are shared with TRBD1. J gave up 5 bases and V 6 bases, and 8 bases lay outside the gene matches. Germline-derived CDR1 and CDR2 are MNHEY and SVGAGI. CDR3 size: 14 residues. CDR3 region: CASRAQGEGYGYTF. CDR3 coding DNA: TGTGCCAGCAGGGCACAGGGGGAGGGTTATGGCTACACCTTC.

This chain connects TRBV2 to TRBJ2-3, with a tentative D call TRBD2 (5 bases). Per the germline V gene, CDR1 is SNHLY and CDR2 is FYNNEI. This CDR3 contains 12 residues. V lost 7 bases to trimming and J lost 3 bases, with 8 bases between them. The CDR3 DNA follows: TGTGCCAGCAAGGAGGAAACAGATACGCAGTATTTT. This encodes CASKEETDTQYF.

This chain connects TRBV14 to TRBJ1-1; tentatively, D is TRBD1 (5 bases). The CDR3 runs 14 residues. The V end was cut by 1 base, the J end by 6 bases, with 12 bases between. From germline, CDR1 is SGHDN and CDR2 FVKESK. Written as DNA, the CDR3 is TGTGCCAGCAGCCAAGGACTGGGGGGTGCTGAAGCTTTCTTT. Translated: CASSQGLGGAEAFF.

V gene TRBV6-5 combines with J gene TRBJ2-5; perhaps TRBD2 as D (5 bases). The length of the CDR3 is 14 residues. The germline V gene has CDR1 MNHEY and CDR2 SVGAGI. Trimming pared 0 bases from V and 5 bases from J, leaving 10 bases between. CDR3 sequence: CASSYSASLETQYF. The CDR3, as DNA: TGTGCCAGCAGTTACTCCGCTAGCTTGGAGACCCAGTACTTC.

Turning to this clone: At one end the junction does not follow the germline gene, possibly because of a read error. V is TRBV13 and J is TRBJ2-1; 10 positions agree with TRBD2. CDR3 length: 14 residues. In germline, CDR1 is PRHDT, CDR2 FYEKMQ (reference sequence). CDR3 nucleotides: TGTGCCAGCAGCCTAGGACTAGCGGACAATGAGCAGTTCTTC. It codes for CASSLGLADNEQFF.

The rearrangement links TRBV5-1 to TRBJ2-5; the D gene is possibly TRBD1 (5 bases). The CDR3 covers 13 residues. Germline V gene data show CDR1 as SGHRS and CDR2 as YFSETQ. V gave up 5 bases and J gave up 1 base, with 9 bases separating them. The CDR3, as DNA: TGCGCCAGCAGACCGACAGCCCAAGAGACCCAGTACTTC. It translates to CASRPTAQETQYF.

This clone has a single count. The chain links TRBV7-2 to TRBJ2-7; 8 bases align to TRBD2. CDR3 length equals 15 residues. V was pared by 4 bases and J by 7 bases, with 12 bases of the junction left unmatched. Germline CDR1 is SGHTA and CDR2 is FQGNSA. CDR3: CASSYLSSGRYEQYF. The DNA for the CDR3 is TGTGCCAGCAGCTACCTCTCCAGCGGGAGATATGAGCAGTACTTC.

In its sample, this clone was seen a few times. The CDR3 spells CAGLGQGKGYTF. CDR3 in DNA: TGTGCCGGCCTTGGACAGGGTAAGGGCTACACCTTC. The chain combines TRBV28 with TRBJ1-2, with TRBD1 matching 8 bases. Per the germline V gene, CDR1 is MDHEN and CDR2 is SYDVKM. This CDR3 has 12 residues. After removal of 11 bases from V and 8 bases from J, the junction contained 10 bases not matched to a gene.

The chain employs TRBV9 and TRBJ1-2; D is unresolved. Trimming left V 4 bases short and J 6 bases short, with 19 bases between. Looked up from germline, CDR1 is SGDLS and CDR2 is YYNGEE. The CDR3 consists of 15 residues. The CDR3 sequence is CASSFGLQGRDGYTF. The CDR3 coding sequence is TGTGCCAGCAGCTTTGGTTTACAAGGGAGGGATGGCTACACCTTC.

J is TRBJ2-5 and V is TRBV6-2 or TRBV6-3; perhaps TRBD1 as D (6 bases). In germline, CDR1 is MNHEY, CDR2 SVGEGT. This CDR3 contains 13 residues. V was shortened by 2 bases and J by 5 bases, with 9 bases between the two germline ends. The CDR3 reads CASSYTGKETQYF. CDR3 nucleotides: TGTGCCAGCAGTTACACAGGGAAGGAGACCCAGTACTTC.

This rearrangement joins TRBV5-1 to TRBJ1-2; D unclear. CDR1 and CDR2 (germline): SGHRS, YFSETQ. CDR3 size: 14 residues. The V gene lost 0 bases and the J gene lost 1 base, with 7 bases spanning the gap. CDR3 nucleotide sequence: TGCGCCAGCAGCTTGGAAGAGGGTAACTATGGCTACACCTTC. Translated: CASSLEEGNYGYTF. Together with reference TRBV5-1 and TRBJ1-2, the CDR3 gives the full variable domain: KAGVTQTPRYLIKTRGQQVTLSCSPISGHRSVSWYQQTPGQGLQFLFEYFSETQRNKGNFPGRFSGRQFSNSRSEMNVSTLELGDSALYLCASSLEEGNYGYTFGSGTRLTVV.

In nucleotides, the CDR3 is TGCGCCAGCAGCATCGGAGCAGGGGCGAACACTGAAGCTTTCTTT. It yields the protein CASSIGAGANTEAFF. The genes are TRBV5-1 and TRBJ1-1; perhaps TRBD1 as D (6 bases). V was pared by 4 bases and J by 1 base, with 14 bases between. CDR1 is SGHRS, CDR2 YFSETQ, per germline. The CDR3 has 15 amino acids. The full variable domain, rest sourced from reference TRBV5-1 and TRBJ1-1, is KAGVTQTPRYLIKTRGQQVTLSCSPISGHRSVSWYQQTPGQGLQFLFEYFSETQRNKGNFPGRFSGRQFSNSRSEMNVSTLELGDSALYLCASSIGAGANTEAFFGQGTRLTVV.

This chain links TRBV10-3 with TRBJ1-1; 10 bases align to TRBD1. This CDR3 region has 15 residues. Germline V CDR1 and CDR2: ENHRY, SYGVKD. The ends lost 4 bases at V and 0 bases at J; junction bases unmatched: 2. The CDR3 DNA reads TGTGCCATCAGTGCGGACAGGGGGTTGAACACTGAAGCTTTCTTT. Protein sequence: CAISADRGLNTEAFF.

V and J are TRBV7-8 and TRBJ2-7, with 7 bases lining up with TRBD1. After removal of 1 base from V and 2 bases from J, the junction contained 5 bases not matched to a gene. This CDR3 comprises 15 residues. Germline V lookup: CDR1 SGHVS, CDR2 FQNEAQ. CDR3 region: CASSLETGDTYEQYF. The CDR3 nucleotides read TGTGCCAGCAGCTTAGAAACAGGGGATACCTACGAGCAGTACTTC.

The chain has TRBV7-8 and TRBJ2-7, with D unresolved. This CDR3 comprises 15 residues. Germline CDR1 and CDR2: SGHVS and FQNEAQ. Trimming stripped 2 bases from V and 6 bases from J, with 17 bases between. The CDR3 DNA is TGTGCCAGCAGCTTAATCCCAGGCGATGCCTCCGAGCAGTACTTC. Protein product: CASSLIPGDASEQYF.

The chain joins TRBV30 to TRBJ1-2, with D possibly being TRBD1 (5 bases). CDR1 is GTSNPN and CDR2 is SVGIG in the germline V gene (reference sequence). Trimming left V 3 bases short and J 8 bases short, with 19 bases between. The CDR3 length is 14 residues. The CDR3 nucleotides read TGTGCCTGGAGAGGGCAGGGCACGGGAGGCGGCTACACCTTC. The encoded protein is CAWRGQGTGGGYTF.

The J gene is TRBJ1-1, the V gene TRBV7-9; 8 bases agree with TRBD1. CDR1 SEHNR and CDR2 FQNEAQ come from the germline V gene (reference sequence). CDR3 length equals 14 residues. The V segment lost 5 bases and the J segment 4 bases; nucleotides outside the gene matches: 6. CDR3 coding DNA: TGTGCCAGCAGCACGCAGGGGGCGCGCACTGAAGCTTTCTTT. It translates to CASSTQGARTEAFF.

V and J are TRBV6-5 and TRBJ2-1; possibly TRBD2 for D (6 bases). CDR3 length: 15 amino acids. The germline CDR1 and CDR2 sequences are MNHEY and SVGAGI. Trimming stripped 1 base from V and 4 bases from J, with 11 bases between. CDR3 amino acids: CASSYWVAEYNEQFF. The CDR3 DNA is TGTGCCAGCAGTTACTGGGTAGCGGAATACAATGAGCAGTTCTTC.

J is TRBJ2-2 and V is TRBV19, with 11 bases that match TRBD2. The junction had 11 bases not matched to a gene; V was cut back by 3 bases and J by 2 bases. Per the germline V gene, CDR1 is LNHDA and CDR2 is SQIVND (reference sequence). The CDR3 is 19 residues long. CDR3 loop: CASSIQLAGGPYNTGELFF. Here the CDR3 DNA reads TGTGCCAGTAGTATCCAGCTAGCGGGGGGCCCTTATAACACCGGGGAGCTGTTTTTT.

CDR3 region: CASNGWDRVRGGYTF. DNA of the CDR3: TGTGCCAGCAATGGGTGGGACAGGGTCAGAGGGGGCTACACCTTC. The rearrangement links TRBV2 to TRBJ1-2, with TRBD1 identical over 9 bases. CDR3 length equals 15 residues. The trim removed 7 bases at V and 8 bases at J, leaving 14 bases unmatched. Looked up from germline, CDR1 is SNHLY and CDR2 is FYNNEI.

The chain recombines TRBV13 with TRBJ1-2; tentatively, D is TRBD1 (5 bases). The CDR3 is made up of 15 amino acids. From germline, CDR1 is PRHDT and CDR2 FYEKMQ (reference sequence). Trimming left V 6 bases short and J 6 bases short, with 20 bases between. CDR3 amino acids: CASSNFVGAGHGYTF. The CDR3 nucleotides are TGTGCCAGCAGTAACTTCGTTGGGGCAGGGCATGGCTACACCTTC.

V is TRBV6-5 and J is TRBJ1-2; D is uncertain. In germline, CDR1 is MNHEY, CDR2 SVGAGI. Trimming took off 4 bases at V and 1 base at J, with 7 bases between the two ends. This CDR3 is 13 amino acids long. The CDR3 loop is CASSLGSNYGYTF. The DNA for the CDR3 is TGTGCCAGCAGTTTGGGGAGTAACTATGGCTACACCTTC.

Concerning this clone: Other nucleotide sequences from this sample produce the same CDR3. The chain recombines TRBV19 with TRBJ2-1, with a tentative D call TRBD2 (5 bases). Germline-derived CDR1 and CDR2 are LNHDA and SQIVND (reference sequence). The ends were cut back, 5 bases at V and 1 base at J, with 6 bases in the middle. CDR3 size: 13 residues. CDR3 DNA sequence: TGTGCCAGTAGTTTAGCGTCCTACAATGAGCAGTTCTTC. This encodes CASSLASYNEQFF.

The rearrangement joins TRBV7-2 to TRBJ1-2; no clear D. V was cut by 11 bases and J by 4 bases, with 23 bases left in between. Germline V gene sequence: CDR1 SGHTA, CDR2 FQGNSA. This CDR3 region has 15 residues. The CDR3 DNA reads as TGTGCCCAAACGGACGGAGGCACCTACGCCTATGGCTACACCTTC. Its protein product is CAQTDGGTYAYGYTF.

This clone was recorded a few times. J is TRBJ2-2 and V is TRBV4-1, with D tentatively TRBD2 (6 bases). V was shortened by 0 bases and J by 7 bases, with 12 bases between the two germline ends. This CDR3 is 15 amino acids long. Germline-derived CDR1 and CDR2 are MGHRA and YSYEKL. The CDR3 spells CASSQDGTAVGELFF. The DNA of the CDR3 is TGCGCCAGCAGCCAAGACGGGACTGCCGTCGGGGAGCTGTTTTTT.

The chain links TRBV27 to TRBJ1-5; D not certain. The CDR3 is 14 residues long. Trimming shortened V by 4 bases and J by 0 bases, and 7 bases separated the two germline ends. Germline CDR1 MNHEY, CDR2 SMNVEV (reference sequence). The CDR3 reads CASSYSYSNQPQHF. The CDR3 bases are TGTGCCAGCAGTTACAGCTATAGCAATCAGCCCCAGCATTTT.

This chain joins TRBV27 and TRBJ1-1, with 12 nucleotides matching TRBD1. CDR1 is MNHEY, CDR2 SMNVEV, per germline (reference sequence). Germline trimming cut 6 bases from V and 1 base from J; bases unmatched to any gene: 12. This CDR3 spans 18 amino acids. The CDR3 DNA is TGTGCCAGCAGCTCGGGCCCGGGACAGGGGGCCGGGAACACTGAAGCTTTCTTT. As protein: CASSSGPGQGAGNTEAFF.

The V call is TRBV28, the J call TRBJ2-7; 7 positions agree with TRBD1. Germline values: CDR1 MDHEN, CDR2 SYDVKM. V lost 5 bases and J lost 5; bases outside the gene matches: 3. CDR3 length: 12 amino acids. The CDR3 coding sequence is TGTGCCAGCAGTCTCACAGGGGACGAGCAGTACTTC. Translating it yields CASSLTGDEQYF.

In its sample, this clone was seen once. Written as DNA, the CDR3 is TGTGCCAGCAGTGAAGGAGGGTACAATGAGCAGTTCTTC. This encodes CASSEGGYNEQFF. This chain joins TRBV6-1 and TRBJ2-1; a weak D match, TRBD2 (5 bases). The CDR3 sequence is 13 residues long. V shed 1 base and J shed 4 bases, with 5 bases lying between them. The germline V gene has CDR1 MNHNS and CDR2 SASEGT.

The genes are TRBV7-2 and TRBJ2-2; D gene ambiguous. Between the trimmed V and J ends, which lost 5 bases and 3 bases, there was a span of 7 bases. The CDR3 loop spans 13 amino acids. Germline V gene sequence: CDR1 SGHTA, CDR2 FQGNSA. The CDR3 DNA follows: TGTGCCAGCAGCACCTACGACACCGGGGAGCTGTTTTTT. This encodes CASSTYDTGELFF. The variable domain in full, completed from reference TRBV7-2 and TRBJ2-2, reads GAGVSQSPSNKVTEKGKDVELRCDPISGHTALYWYRQSLGQGLEFLIYFQGNSAPDKSGLPSDRFSAERTGGSVSTLTIQRTQQEDSAVYLCASSTYDTGELFFGEGSRLTVL.

V usage is TRBV15 and J usage is TRBJ2-5; 7 bases fit TRBD2. There are 14 residues in the CDR3. With 3 bases clipped from V and 4 bases from J, the junction kept 5 bases outside the gene matches. The germline V gene has CDR1 LNHNV and CDR2 YYDKDF (reference sequence). The CDR3 loop is CATSSRTRRETQYF. CDR3 bases: TGTGCCACCAGCAGCCGGACTAGACGAGAGACCCAGTACTTC.